This T cell receptor beta chain was identified in a study of CD8+ T cells in alopecia areata. On the study more broadly: Tofacitinib administration to treated patients was oral, at 5 to 10 mg twice daily. The tofacitinib course ran for 6 to 18 months and was followed by 6 months off drug.

This clone was found a few times. V was shortened by 5 bases and J by 7 bases, with 20 bases between the two germline ends. The CDR3 runs 15 residues. Germline lookup yields CDR1 SGHTA and CDR2 FQGNSA. Researchers gathered lesional scalp punch biopsies and peripheral blood from patients with alopecia areata. Both CD4+ and CD8+ T cells were separated by sorting PBMCs. After isolation, RNA underwent reverse transcription to generate cDNA as the sequencing template. Some clones are missing from TCRdb's copy, which holds only in-frame ones; the method was immunoSEQ multiplex PCR. Here the sample spans almost 250,000 clones, about two thirds being singletons.

The V gene is TRBV7-2, the J gene TRBJ1-1, with D perhaps TRBD1 (5 bases). The sequence came from a human donor with alopecia areata. The sample in question was CD4+ T cells sorted from blood, obtained at week 0. This CDR3 is CASSPRTGSQVEAFF. The DNA of the CDR3 is TGTGCCAGCAGCCCCCGAACAGGATCCCAAGTTGAAGCTTTCTTT.